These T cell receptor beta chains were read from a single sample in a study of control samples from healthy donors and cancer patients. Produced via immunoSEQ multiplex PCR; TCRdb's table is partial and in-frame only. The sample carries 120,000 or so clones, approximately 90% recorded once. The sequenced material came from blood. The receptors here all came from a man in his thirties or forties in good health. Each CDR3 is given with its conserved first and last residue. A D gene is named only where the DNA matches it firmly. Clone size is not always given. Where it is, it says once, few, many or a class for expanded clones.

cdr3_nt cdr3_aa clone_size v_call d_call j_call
TGTGCCAGCAGCTTCGGGACAGGTCCTCTCTCTGGAAACACCATATATTTT CASSFGTGPLSGNTIYF . TRBV7-9 TRBD1 TRBJ1-3
TGTGCCAGTAGTGGTACAGGGGGATCTGAAAAACTGTTTTTT CASSGTGGSEKLFF . TRBV19 TRBD1 TRBJ1-4
TGTGCCACCAGTGATTCTCAGGGGCATGCAGATACGCAGTATTTT CATSDSQGHADTQYF few TRBV24-1 . TRBJ2-3
TGTGCCAGCAGCGGGCAATCTGGAGGGGGAGTGGTGGCAAACTATGGCTACACCTTC CASSGQSGGGVVANYGYTF . TRBV11-3 . TRBJ1-2
TGTGCCAGTCGAAGGGGGCCTGTTCACTATGGCTACACCTTC CASRRGPVHYGYTF . TRBV6-5 TRBD1 TRBJ1-2
TGTGCCAGCAGCCCCCGGACAGGGCCCTACGAGCAGTACTTC CASSPRTGPYEQYF . TRBV7-2 TRBD1 TRBJ2-7
TGTGCCAGCAGCATGGACAGATACTTCCAGCCCCAGCATTTT CASSMDRYFQPQHF . TRBV7-8 . TRBJ1-5
TGTGCCAGCAGGCCCGCGGGACAGCTAAATCAGCCCCAGCATTTT CASRPAGQLNQPQHF . TRBV6-4 TRBD1 TRBJ1-5
TGCGCCAGCAGCTTGGCGTCAGGGGCGCATCAGCCCCAGCATTTT CASSLASGAHQPQHF . TRBV5-1 . TRBJ1-5
TGTGCCAGCAGTCCGGTAGGGAGCTCCTACGAGCAGTACTTC CASSPVGSSYEQYF . TRBV25-1 . TRBJ2-7
TGTGCCAGCAGCTTCGAAGTTCTAACACCCCTCCACTTT CASSFEVLTPLHF . TRBV5-5 . TRBJ1-6
TGTGCCAGTCCGGACAACCGGGAGCAGCCCCAGCATTTT CASPDNREQPQHF . TRBV9 . TRBJ1-5
TGTGCCAGCTCACCTCTGGTTATTATCGCGGAAGCTTTCTTT CASSPLVIIAEAFF once TRBV18 . TRBJ1-1
TGTGCCAGCAGTTTAGGGGGCACCGGGGAGCTGTTTTTT CASSLGGTGELFF . TRBV12-3/TRBV12-4 . TRBJ2-2
TGTGCCAGCAGCGTAATGGGGGACAACACTGAAGCTTTCTTT CASSVMGDNTEAFF . TRBV2 . TRBJ1-1
TGTGCCAGCAGCTTAGATTCCCGCAGGGGAGTTCTCCAGAACACTGAAGCTTTCTTT CASSLDSRRGVLQNTEAFF . TRBV11-2 . TRBJ1-1
TGTGCCAGCCGCTCCCTTTCGGGGAACACTGAAGCTTTCTTT CASRSLSGNTEAFF . TRBV19 . TRBJ1-1
TGCGCCAGCAGTGAGTCAGATCTGAACACTGAAGCTTTCTTT CASSESDLNTEAFF . TRBV10-1 . TRBJ1-1
TGTGCCAGCAGTACCCCCGGGGCGGACCAGTTCTTC CASSTPGADQFF . TRBV2 . TRBJ2-1
TGCGCCAGCAGCCAGACAGGGGCTGGGGCCAACGTCCTGACTTTC CASSQTGAGANVLTF . TRBV10-1 TRBD1 TRBJ2-6
TGTGCCAGCAGTGGAGGGACAGATTACAATGAGCAGTTCTTC CASSGGTDYNEQFF once TRBV25-1 TRBD1 TRBJ2-1
TGTGCCAGTAGTATGAGTCTGGGAGTACATCAGCCCCAGCATTTT CASSMSLGVHQPQHF . TRBV19 . TRBJ1-5
TGTGCCAGCAGCGTAGCAGTCGGGAACTCCTACGAGCAGTACTTC CASSVAVGNSYEQYF . TRBV9 . TRBJ2-7
TGTGCCAGCAGCCAAAATCCAGGGAGTATGAACACTGAAGCTTTCTTT CASSQNPGSMNTEAFF . TRBV3-1/TRBV3-2 . TRBJ1-1
TGTGCCAGCAGCTTCGGAGGAGCCTATGGCTACACCTTC CASSFGGAYGYTF . TRBV5-8 . TRBJ1-2
TGTGCCAGCAGTTCCCGACAGGGGGTTGGCCCCTACAATGAGCAGTTCTTC CASSSRQGVGPYNEQFF . TRBV27 TRBD1 TRBJ2-1
TGTGCCAGCAGCTGGCAGGCCGGGGAGCTGTTTTTT CASSWQAGELFF . TRBV11-2 . TRBJ2-2
TGTGCCAGCAGCCTCAGTGAAGAAGGGACCCAGTACTTC CASSLSEEGTQYF once TRBV2 . TRBJ2-5
TGTGCCACCAGTGGGGCAGGGGAGAACATTCAGTACTTC CATSGAGENIQYF . TRBV24-1 . TRBJ2-4
TGTGCCATCAGTGACATCAGTAACACTGAAGCTTTCTTT CAISDISNTEAFF . TRBV10-3 . TRBJ1-1
TGTGCCAGCAGCTTACAAGGGCGTAATTCACCCCTCCACTTT CASSLQGRNSPLHF . TRBV13 . TRBJ1-6
TGTGCCAGCAGCCCCCCGGGACTAATGACAGATGAGCAGTTCTTC CASSPPGLMTDEQFF . TRBV9 TRBD2 TRBJ2-1
TGTGCCAGCAGACAGACGGGACTAGCGGGGGCGGGAGAGACCCAGTACTTC CASRQTGLAGAGETQYF . TRBV4-2 TRBD2 TRBJ2-5
TGTGCTAGTGGTTTGCCCCCCCGTAGGACCAATGAAAAACTGTTTTTT CASGLPPRRTNEKLFF . TRBV12-5 . TRBJ1-4
TGTGCCAGCCGTGCAGGGTTGAACACTGAAGCTTTCTTT CASRAGLNTEAFF . TRBV25-1 . TRBJ1-1
TGTGCCAGCAGACAGGGAGAGGCTTATAATTCACCCCTCCACTTT CASRQGEAYNSPLHF . TRBV14 . TRBJ1-6
TGTGCCAGCAGTTTAACTGACGGCAAGGAGTTCTTC CASSLTDGKEFF . TRBV28 . TRBJ2-1
TGTGCCAGCAGCTTAGTGGGGGGGCGGTCTGGAAACACCATATATTTT CASSLVGGRSGNTIYF . TRBV7-2 . TRBJ1-3
TGTGCCAGCAGCTTGGGTTACAATCCCGCCTACAATGAGCAGTTCTTC CASSLGYNPAYNEQFF many TRBV5-4 . TRBJ2-1
TGTGCTAGTGGTCTACAGGGGGTATACACTGAAGCTTTCTTT CASGLQGVYTEAFF . TRBV12-5 TRBD1 TRBJ1-1
TGTGCCAGCAGCCCAAGTTTCAATTCACCCCTCCACTTT CASSPSFNSPLHF . TRBV3-1/TRBV3-2 . TRBJ1-6
TGTGCCAGCAGCTCGGACAGGGGTACCTACAATGAGCAGTTCTTC CASSSDRGTYNEQFF . TRBV11-1 TRBD1 TRBJ2-1
TGTGCCAGCAGCTTACTGACAGTAGCCAAAAACATTCAGTACTTC CASSLLTVAKNIQYF . TRBV11-2 . TRBJ2-4
TGTGCCAGCAGTTTCGGGCCCTACGGAGAAAAACTGTTTTTT CASSFGPYGEKLFF . TRBV27 . TRBJ1-4